The text below deals with one TCR beta chain. This entry is derived from a study of blood T cell repertoires in COVID-19. On the study more broadly: Specimens from acute and convalescent COVID-19 originated in the United States, Italy and Spain. PBMCs, B-cell-depleted T cells, or T cells were the source of the cDNA or gDNA that made up the material.

There are 17 residues in the CDR3. Per the authors' pipeline: From reference gene primer amplification, estimates of nucleated cell counts were derived. The repertoire was sequenced with immunoSEQ multiplex PCR; TCRdb's copy has only in-frame clones and lacks some. V and J calls and clone size are as listed in that table; D and trimming were resolved from the DNA. The profile covers tens of thousands of clones, with more than 70% appearing a single time and approximately 5.5% taken by the ten largest. This sequence originates from a man of 80 years or more with acute or convalescent COVID-19. This rearrangement joins TRBV1 to TRBJ2-6; the table's D call of TRBD1 was not tested on the DNA. TRBV1 is a pseudogene. Sequenced: peripheral blood. The CDR3 DNA is TGCACCAGCAGCCGGGACAGGGGGAGTTCTGGGGCCAACGTCCTGACTTTC. Its protein is CTSSRDRGSSGANVLTF.